This passage covers 2 T cell receptor beta chains from one sample sequenced in a study of CD8+ T cells in alopecia areata. Isolated RNA was reverse transcribed into cDNA used as the sequencing template. The table came from immunoSEQ multiplex PCR; TCRdb's copy has only in-frame clones and leaves some out. In the table there are some 170,000 clones, 59% of which are singletons. This specimen was CD4+ T cells sorted from blood, taken at week 0. The receptors shown here come from a human donor with alopecia areata.

V and J are TRBV7-2 and TRBJ2-7, with unresolved D. This CDR3 spans 13 amino acids. Germline lookup yields CDR1 SGHTA and CDR2 FQGNSA. Trimming removed 5 bases at V and 1 base at J, with 9 bases between. The CDR3 spells CASSKGQSYEQYF. CDR3 coding DNA: TGTGCCAGCAGCAAAGGGCAGTCCTACGAGCAGTACTTC.

Only a few counts were recorded for this clone. The chain combines TRBV5-1 with TRBJ1-1; the D gene is possibly TRBD1 (5 bases). The length of the CDR3 is 15 residues. Germline CDR1 is SGHRS and CDR2 is YFSETQ. V gave up 0 bases and J gave up 1 base, with 10 bases separating them. CDR3 DNA: TGCGCCAGCAGCTTGGGACAGCGAGGGAACACTGAAGCTTTCTTT. As protein: CASSLGQRGNTEAFF.